One and the same sample provided the 9 T cell receptor beta chains below, sequenced in a study of blood T cell repertoires in COVID-19. Sequencing was performed with immunoSEQ multiplex PCR; in TCRdb, only in-frame clones are kept and a portion is missing. The top ten clones hold about 2.3% of a sample with about 120,000 clones, about four fifths of them seen once. The material sequenced was peripheral blood. These receptors originate from a man between 65 and 79 years old with acute or convalescent COVID-19.

V is TRBV4-1 and J is TRBJ1-3; the match to TRBD1 covers 10 bases. Germline CDR1 is MGHRA and CDR2 is YSYEKL. The CDR3 is 16 residues long. Unmatched junction bases numbered 8, after V lost 2 bases and J lost 7 bases. The CDR3 sequence is CASSQQRTGGSNTIYF. Written as DNA, the CDR3 is TGCGCCAGCAGCCAACAAAGGACAGGGGGGTCGAACACCATATATTTT.

The V call is TRBV7-9, the J call TRBJ2-3, with D possibly being TRBD1 (6 bases). The CDR3 contains 16 residues. The V end was cut by 5 bases, the J end by 6 bases, with 21 bases between. Per the germline V gene, CDR1 is SEHNR and CDR2 is FQNEAQ (reference sequence). As DNA, the CDR3 is TGTGCCAGCAGCCCGGACGGAAACCCAAGGGGGGATACGCAGTATTTT. Residues: CASSPDGNPRGDTQYF.

The chain employs TRBV6-5 and TRBJ2-1, with 10 nucleotides matching TRBD2. The CDR3 is 15 residues long. Germline V gene sequence: CDR1 MNHEY, CDR2 SVGAGI. V trimming: 7 bases; J trimming: 6 bases; junction bases outside the gene matches: 9. CDR3 amino acids: CASTLTPSGGNEQFF. The DNA for the CDR3 is TGTGCCAGCACCCTCACCCCTAGCGGGGGCAATGAGCAGTTCTTC.

The chain recombines TRBV7-6 with TRBJ1-1; unclear D gene. Germline V gene lookup returns CDR1 SGHVS and CDR2 FNYEAQ. V was pared by 5 bases and J by 1 base, with 8 bases between. The CDR3 runs 13 residues. CDR3 protein: CASSPSPNTEAFF. The CDR3 nucleotides are TGTGCCAGCAGCCCAAGCCCGAACACTGAAGCTTTCTTT.

In this sample, this clone turned up a few times. This chain uses TRBV6-4 with TRBJ1-1; D is unresolved. The CDR3 totals 13 residues. Germline V gene sequence: CDR1 MRHNA, CDR2 SNTAGT. V was trimmed by 4 bases and J by 3 bases, leaving 9 bases between them. CDR3 region: CASSGARDTEAFF. The CDR3, as DNA: TGTGCCAGCAGTGGAGCCCGGGACACTGAAGCTTTCTTT.

A few counts support this clone. V gene TRBV5-5 combines with J gene TRBJ1-4, with D tentatively TRBD1 (6 bases). V was shortened by 5 bases and J by 8 bases, with 25 bases between the two germline ends. This CDR3 contains 17 residues. CDR1 and CDR2 from the germline V gene are SGHKS and YYEKEE (reference sequence). CDR3 DNA: TGTGCCAGCAGTCAGCCACCCGGTGGCAGGGGTAGGGAAAAACTGTTTTTT. Its protein is CASSQPPGGRGREKLFF. Using reference TRBV5-5 and TRBJ1-4 for the parts outside the CDR3, the full variable domain is DAGVTQSPTHLIKTRGQQVTLRCSPISGHKSVSWYQQVLGQGPQFIFQYYEKEERGRGNFPDRFSARQFPNYSSELNVNALLLGDSALYLCASSQPPGGRGREKLFFGSGTQLSVL.

CDR3 amino acids: CAISEQGAEQYF. DNA of the CDR3: TGTGCCATCAGTGAGCAGGGGGCCGAGCAGTACTTC. This chain links TRBV10-3 with TRBJ2-7; 8 bases align to TRBD1. V lost 2 bases and J lost 6; bases outside the gene matches: 0. The CDR3 runs to 12 residues. From germline, CDR1 is ENHRY and CDR2 SYGVKD.

In its sample, this clone was seen a few times. V gene TRBV14 combines with J gene TRBJ1-2, with D tentatively TRBD1 (5 bases). The CDR3 is made up of 14 amino acids. V gave up 4 bases and J gave up 0 bases, with 9 bases separating them. Germline CDR1 reads SGHDN; CDR2 reads FVKESK. This chain's CDR3 is CASSPPGANYGYTF. The CDR3 DNA follows: TGTGCCAGCAGCCCCCCGGGGGCTAACTATGGCTACACCTTC.

This chain joins TRBV18 and TRBJ2-3, with TRBD1 identical over 7 bases. The CDR3 sequence is 16 residues long. Germline CDR1 KGHSH, CDR2 LQKENI. Germline trimming cut 5 bases from V and 0 bases from J; bases unmatched to any gene: 8. The chain's CDR3 is CASSGTGTASTDTQYF. CDR3 in DNA: TGTGCCAGCTCAGGAACCGGGACAGCTAGCACAGATACGCAGTATTTT.